This T cell receptor (beta chain) came from a study of cytomegalovirus exposure and HLA in healthy donors. Germline lookup yields CDR1 SGHNT and CDR2 YYREEE (reference sequence). The CDR3 covers 15 residues. About this clone: The antigen is undetermined. One end of the junction varies from germline; a read error may be responsible.

Clones were sequenced by immunoSEQ multiplex PCR, and TCRdb holds only the in-frame ones, with some missing. The sample includes around 100,000 clones, about 85% seen only once; the top ten take 20% to 25%. General study findings and limits: The tendency of first-cohort TCR clusters to co-occur in the 130 or so validation repertoires was identified by a subsequent analysis.

These donors were members of the 120-subject validation cohort, a group separate from the approximately 700-subject first cohort. This chain connects TRBV5-4 to TRBJ2-2, with 10 bases matching TRBD2. This receptor was obtained from a man aged 18 to 30 in good health and CMV-seropositive. Sequenced material: PBMCs. CDR3: CASSWGLAKTGELFF. DNA for the CDR3: TGTGCCAGCAGCTGGGGACTAGCGAAAACCGGGGAGCTGTTTTTT.